This TCR beta chain was sequenced during a study of shared clonotypes between healthy human individuals. Only in-frame clones appear in the TCRdb table, and some are missing; sequencing was by immunoSEQ multiplex PCR. Here the sample spans around 940,000 clones, around three quarters being singletons. Turning to this clone: What it binds is not known.

Notes on the study in general: Clonotype sharing across donors was expected to vary with sequencing depth.

J lost 3 bases, V lost 4 bases, and 8 bases had no gene match. The CDR3 runs 16 residues. Per germline, CDR1 SGHNT and CDR2 YYREEE (reference sequence). The chain links TRBV5-4 to TRBJ2-3; 10 bases fit TRBD2. The clonotype originates from a man between 18 and 29 years old in good health. Sequenced sample: memory CD4+ T cells sorted from blood. This sample's subset: CD45RA-negative fraction. The CDR3 DNA follows: TGTGCCAGCAGCCCCGGTAGCGGGGGGACTACAGATACGCAGTATTTT. Encoded protein: CASSPGSGGTTDTQYF. The entire variable domain, with the rest obtained from reference TRBV5-4 and TRBJ2-3, is as follows: ETGVTQSPTHLIKTRGQQVTLRCSSQSGHNTVSWYQQALGQGPQFIFQYYREEENGRGNFPPRFSGLQFPNYSSELNVNALELDDSALYLCASSPGSGGTTDTQYFGPGTRLTVL.